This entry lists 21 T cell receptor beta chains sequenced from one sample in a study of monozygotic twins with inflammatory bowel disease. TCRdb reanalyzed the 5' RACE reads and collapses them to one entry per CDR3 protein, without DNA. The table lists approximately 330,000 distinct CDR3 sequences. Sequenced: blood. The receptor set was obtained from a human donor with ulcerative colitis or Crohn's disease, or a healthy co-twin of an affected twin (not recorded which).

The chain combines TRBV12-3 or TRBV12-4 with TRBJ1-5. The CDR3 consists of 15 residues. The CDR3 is CASSFEAGNNQPQHF.

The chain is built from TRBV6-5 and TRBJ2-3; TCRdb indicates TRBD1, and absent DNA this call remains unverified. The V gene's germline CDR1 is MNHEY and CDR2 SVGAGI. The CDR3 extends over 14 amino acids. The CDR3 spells CASSWDRVPNTQYF.

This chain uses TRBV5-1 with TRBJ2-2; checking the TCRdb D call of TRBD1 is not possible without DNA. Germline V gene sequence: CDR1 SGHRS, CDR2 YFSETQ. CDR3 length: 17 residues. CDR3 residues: CASSLPGQGAHTGELFF.

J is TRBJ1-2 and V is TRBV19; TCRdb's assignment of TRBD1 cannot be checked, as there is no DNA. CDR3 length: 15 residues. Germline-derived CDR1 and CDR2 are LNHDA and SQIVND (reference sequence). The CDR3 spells CASSPSGSTGRGYTF.

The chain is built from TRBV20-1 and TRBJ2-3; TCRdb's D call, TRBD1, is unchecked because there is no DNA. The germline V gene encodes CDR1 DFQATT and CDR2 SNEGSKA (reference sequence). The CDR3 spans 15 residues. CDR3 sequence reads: CSAAPSGPSTDTQYF.

CDR3 loop: CASGRYGDTQYF. The gene calls are TRBV12-3 or TRBV12-4 and TRBJ2-3. This CDR3 spans 12 amino acids.

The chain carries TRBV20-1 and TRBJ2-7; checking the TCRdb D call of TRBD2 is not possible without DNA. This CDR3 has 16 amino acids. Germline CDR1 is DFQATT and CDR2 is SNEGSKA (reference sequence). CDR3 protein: CSAQRYTDGPLYEQYF.

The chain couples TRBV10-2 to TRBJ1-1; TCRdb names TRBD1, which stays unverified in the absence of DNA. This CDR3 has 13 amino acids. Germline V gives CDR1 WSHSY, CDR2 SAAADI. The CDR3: CASQLGGGAEAFF.

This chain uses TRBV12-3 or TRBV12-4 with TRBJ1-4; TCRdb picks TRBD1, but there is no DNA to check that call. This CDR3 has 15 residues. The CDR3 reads CASSFWGQGGEKLFF.

The CDR3 region is CASSLSARNEKLFF. This chain links TRBV5-1 with TRBJ1-4; TCRdb gives TRBD1 as the D gene, but with no DNA this cannot be confirmed. Germline assignment: CDR1 SGHRS and CDR2 YFSETQ. There are 14 residues in the CDR3.

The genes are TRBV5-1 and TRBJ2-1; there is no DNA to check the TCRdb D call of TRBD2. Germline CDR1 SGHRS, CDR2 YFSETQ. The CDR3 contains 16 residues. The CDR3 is CASRIDYTLSYNEQFF.

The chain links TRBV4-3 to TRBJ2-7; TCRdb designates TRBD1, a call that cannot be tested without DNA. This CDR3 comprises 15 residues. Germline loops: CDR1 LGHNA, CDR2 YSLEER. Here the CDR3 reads CASSQGGTGFYEQYF.

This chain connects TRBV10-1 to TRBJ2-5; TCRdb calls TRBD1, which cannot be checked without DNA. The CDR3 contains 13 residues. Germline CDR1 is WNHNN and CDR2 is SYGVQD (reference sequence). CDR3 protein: CTSSLGGGETQYF.

The CDR3 sequence is CASSQDLQGEVGLAGPTDTQYF. The chain has TRBV14 and TRBJ2-3; with no DNA, the TCRdb D assignment of TRBD2 cannot be verified. In germline, CDR1 is SGHDN, CDR2 FVKESK. This CDR3 is 22 amino acids long.

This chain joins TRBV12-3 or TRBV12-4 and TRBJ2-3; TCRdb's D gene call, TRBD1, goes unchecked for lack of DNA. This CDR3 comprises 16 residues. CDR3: CASSPHRGQRTDTQYF.

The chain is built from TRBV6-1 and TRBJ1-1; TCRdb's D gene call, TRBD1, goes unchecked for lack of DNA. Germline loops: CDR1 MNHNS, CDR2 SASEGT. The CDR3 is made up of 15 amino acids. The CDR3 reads CASSELGRVNTEAFF.

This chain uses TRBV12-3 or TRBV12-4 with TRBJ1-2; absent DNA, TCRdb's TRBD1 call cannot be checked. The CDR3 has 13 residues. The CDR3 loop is CASSFSGGYGYTF.

CDR3 amino acids: CSARTGENSPLHF. This chain joins TRBV20-1 and TRBJ1-6; absent DNA, TCRdb's TRBD1 call cannot be checked. Germline V gene sequence: CDR1 DFQATT, CDR2 SNEGSKA (reference sequence). This CDR3 has 13 residues.

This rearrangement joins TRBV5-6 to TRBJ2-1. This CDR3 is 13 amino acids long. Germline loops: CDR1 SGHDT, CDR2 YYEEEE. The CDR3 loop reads CASSLTVANEQFF.

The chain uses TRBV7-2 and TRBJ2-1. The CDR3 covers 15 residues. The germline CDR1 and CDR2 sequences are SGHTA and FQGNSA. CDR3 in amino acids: CASLAVGGSYNEQFF.

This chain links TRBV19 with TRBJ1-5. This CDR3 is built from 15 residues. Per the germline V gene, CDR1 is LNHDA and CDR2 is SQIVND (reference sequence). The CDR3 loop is CASSPRVGGNQPQHF. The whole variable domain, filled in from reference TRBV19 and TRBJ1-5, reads DGGITQSPKYLFRKEGQNVTLSCEQNLNHDAMYWYRQDPGQGLRLIYYSQIVNDFQKGDIAEGYSVSREKKESFPLTVTSAQKNPTAFYLCASSPRVGGNQPQHFGDGTRLSIL.